In its sample, the clone carrying this T cell receptor (beta chain) was seen a few times. Its antigen is unknown. Germline V CDR1 and CDR2: SGHDT, YYEEEE. The CDR3 spans 13 residues. V dropped 1 base and J dropped 6 bases, with 8 bases sitting between them. PCR employed 60 Vbeta and 13 Jbeta primers. Sequencing used immunoSEQ multiplex PCR; TCRdb keeps in-frame clones, though not all of them. The sample records approximately 150,000 clones, roughly 83% being singletons. This sample was taken from a study of cytomegalovirus exposure and HLA in healthy donors. Notes on the study in general: Indistinguishable V segments such as TRBV6-2 and TRBV6-3 were excluded. Prior analysis indicated that the majority of TCR beta V segments exhibited productivity approximately 87% or approximately 30% of the time. It was around 160 TCR beta chains that were listed as cytomegalovirus-associated. Further analysis was carried out later, and it showed several of the most significant clusters appearing linked to common viral pathogens.

This rearrangement joins TRBV5-6 to TRBJ1-5; D remains unclear. This sequence originates from a man younger than 40 in good health and CMV-seronegative. Sequences were obtained from PBMCs. In DNA, the CDR3 is TGTGCCAGCAGCTTGCGGGTGTCTCAGCCCCAGCATTTT. It encodes CASSLRVSQPQHF.